This TCR beta chain was identified during a study of control samples from healthy donors and cancer patients (dated by TCRdb to the early 2020s). The method was the immunoSEQ multiplex PCR assay. TCRdb obtained this table from immuneACCESS and retained in-frame rearrangements with V and J assigned. These tables miss some clones; where compared with another copy, unresolved V genes account for less than half of the shortfall, and the remainder is unexplained. The sample data list roughly 180,000 clones, and approximately 92% of these were observed just once. The ten largest clones represent approximately 4% of the sample. At the junction V is shortened by 6 bases and J by 5 bases, with 13 bases in between. The germline V gene specifies SGHTA as CDR1 and FQGNSA as CDR2. The CDR3 goes from the cysteine to the phenylalanine over 13 residues. Only the CDR3 part of the read is kept: 39 bases, read in frame from the first base.

Details on this clone: The antigen it binds to is not known. One base away there is no much larger clone; base qualities are not given.

Sequences were obtained from blood. This sequence uses TRBV7-2 and TRBJ2-5, with no D gene named confidently. The source is a woman aged 60-75 years in good health. The CDR3 amino acid sequence is: CASSSSSRETQYF. The base sequence is TGTGCCAGCAGTTCGTCGTCGAGGGAGACCCAGTACTTC.